The present TCR beta chain was sequenced within a study of CD8+ T cells in alopecia areata. The germline CDR1 and CDR2 sequences are LNHNV and YYDKDF (reference sequence). V dropped 1 base and J dropped 2 bases, with 6 bases sitting between them. This CDR3 region has 13 residues. Extraction and reverse transcription of RNA yielded cDNA as the sequencing template. Some clones are missing from TCRdb's copy, which holds only in-frame ones; the method was immunoSEQ multiplex PCR. Here the sample spans 180,000 or so clones, about 70% being singletons. The sequenced sample was CD8+ T cells sorted from blood, obtained at week 0. The rearrangement uses TRBV15 and TRBJ2-7; D gene ambiguous. This sequence was found in a human donor with alopecia areata. The CDR3 reads CATSRAAAYEQYF. The DNA for the CDR3 is TGTGCCACCAGCAGAGCGGCAGCCTACGAGCAGTACTTC.